The 27 T cell receptor beta chains below come from one sample, sequenced in a study of T cells in localized non-small cell lung cancer. Assay used: immunoSEQ multiplex PCR; TCRdb lists only in-frame clones, some missing. The sample yields some 3,300 clones, roughly 32% seen once. The sample in question was lung tumor tissue, obtained before any cancer treatment. The receptors shown here come from a female donor over 55 with stage I lung adenocarcinoma.

The rearrangement links TRBV28 to TRBJ1-1; D unclear. There are 14 residues in the CDR3. The germline gives CDR1 MDHEN, CDR2 SYDVKM. V was cut by 2 bases and J by 1 base, with 8 bases left in between. The CDR3 DNA is TGTGCCAGCAGTTTAGAGCAGCCGAACACTGAAGCTTTCTTT. Its translation is CASSLEQPNTEAFF.

The V gene is TRBV28, the J gene TRBJ1-1, with TRBD1 identical over 12 bases. The CDR3 covers 16 residues. J lost 7 bases, V lost 6 bases, and 12 bases had no gene match. Germline CDR1 reads MDHEN; CDR2 reads SYDVKM. Here the CDR3 DNA reads TGTGCCAGCAGCCGGCCGGGACAGGGGGCCCCAATTGAAGCTTTCTTT. Translated: CASSRPGQGAPIEAFF.

This chain uses TRBV30 with TRBJ1-4, with D perhaps TRBD1 (6 bases). The germline V gene has CDR1 GTSNPN and CDR2 SVGIG (reference sequence). The CDR3 contains 13 residues. Trimming removed 1 base at V and 7 bases at J, with 10 bases between. CDR3 sequence (DNA): TGTGCCTGGAGTGGCACAGGGCTTGAAAAACTGTTTTTT. Translation gives CAWSGTGLEKLFF.

This clone was counted between two and nine times. The chain recombines TRBV28 with TRBJ2-5, with 7 bases fitting TRBD2. The CDR3 extends over 17 amino acids. Trimming took 7 bases from V and 1 from J; bases not matched to a gene: 15. Germline CDR1 MDHEN, CDR2 SYDVKM. CDR3 sequence reads: CASIPSGLSSGQETQYF. The DNA of the CDR3 is TGTGCCAGCATTCCAAGCGGATTGTCTAGCGGCCAAGAGACCCAGTACTTC.

CDR3 loop: CASSTGDIAYEQYF. CDR3 nucleotide sequence: TGCGCCAGCAGCACGGGGGACATAGCCTACGAGCAGTACTTC. The chain uses TRBV5-1 and TRBJ2-7; D is tentatively TRBD1 or TRBD2 (6 bases each). V lost 4 bases and J 2 bases, leaving 13 bases between the germline ends. The CDR3 has 14 residues. Germline V gene lookup returns CDR1 SGHRS and CDR2 YFSETQ.

By share, this clone ranks as large. CDR3 residues: CATFFGGGTEAFF. DNA for the CDR3: TGTGCCACTTTTTTTGGGGGAGGCACTGAAGCTTTCTTT. The V gene is TRBV6-8, the J gene TRBJ1-1; TRBD1 is a possible D gene (5 bases). V lost 10 bases to trimming and J lost 4 bases, with 16 bases between them. Germline CDR1 MNHGY, CDR2 SAAAGT. This CDR3 contains 13 residues.

This clone came up a few times. The CDR3 nucleotides are TGTGCCAGCAGTTTCCAAGGACTAGCGGGAGGAAATGAGCAGTTCTTC. Translated, it gives CASSFQGLAGGNEQFF. This sequence joins TRBV28 and TRBJ2-1; 14 bases are a match to TRBD2. V shed 3 bases, J shed 7 bases, and the junction held 5 bases outside the gene matches. The CDR3 totals 16 residues. Looked up from germline, CDR1 is MDHEN and CDR2 is SYDVKM. The full variable domain, completed using reference TRBV28 and TRBJ2-1, is DVKVTQSSRYLVKRTGEKVFLECVQDMDHENMFWYRQDPGLGLRLIYFSYDVKMKEKGDIPEGYSVSREKKERFSLILESASTNQTSMYLCASSFQGLAGGNEQFFGPGTRLTVL.

The rearrangement links TRBV19 to TRBJ2-1; 7 nucleotides line up with TRBD1. The junction had 8 bases not matched to a gene; V was cut back by 4 bases and J by 2 bases. Germline loops: CDR1 LNHDA, CDR2 SQIVND (reference sequence). The CDR3 extends over 16 amino acids. The CDR3: CASSNQLDRTYNEQFF. DNA for the CDR3: TGTGCCAGTAGTAACCAATTGGACAGGACCTACAATGAGCAGTTCTTC.

The chain links TRBV29-1 to TRBJ2-5; D perhaps matches TRBD2 (6 bases). V lost 1 base and J lost 5, with 14 bases in between. CDR1 is SQVTM and CDR2 is ANQGSEA in the germline V gene. The CDR3 has 14 amino acids. The CDR3 coding sequence is TGCAGCGTTGAAGTTGGGGGGAGCAGGGAGACCCAGTACTTC. Translating it yields CSVEVGGSRETQYF.

In its sample, this clone was seen a few times. The chain uses TRBV28 and TRBJ1-2; D is undetermined. V was cut by 7 bases and J by 4 bases, with 13 bases left in between. There are 13 residues in the CDR3. Germline-derived CDR1 and CDR2 are MDHEN and SYDVKM. The DNA for the CDR3 is TGTGCCAGCATCTCGACTGCGGGCTATGGCTACACCTTC. Amino acid sequence: CASISTAGYGYTF.

In its sample, this clone ranks as medium-sized. The J gene is TRBJ1-1, the V gene TRBV11-3; 8 bases are shared with TRBD1. V shed 4 bases, J shed 5 bases, and the junction held 9 bases outside the gene matches. Germline CDR1 SGHNT, CDR2 YENEEA. The CDR3 covers 15 residues. The DNA for the CDR3 is TGTGCCAGCAGCTCACGACAGGGGTATTGGACTGAAGCTTTCTTT. Translation: CASSSRQGYWTEAFF. The full variable domain, its missing parts supplied by reference TRBV11-3 and TRBJ1-1, is EAGVVQSPRYKIIEKKQPVAFWCNPISGHNTLYWYLQNLGQGPELLIRYENEEAVDDSQLPKDRFSAERLKGVDSTLKIQPAELGDSAVYLCASSSRQGYWTEAFFGQGTRLTVV.

CDR3: CASRRSGREQYF. The CDR3 nucleotides read TGTGCCAGCCGTCGGAGTGGTAGGGAGCAGTACTTC. The chain combines TRBV28 with TRBJ2-7; D ambiguous. From germline, CDR1 is MDHEN and CDR2 SYDVKM. V was clipped by 8 bases and J by 7 bases, with 15 bases between them. CDR3 size: 12 residues.

CDR3 sequence (DNA): TGTGCCAGCTCACCGGAGGGCACTGAAGCTTTCTTT. Its translation: CASSPEGTEAFF. The chain couples TRBV18 to TRBJ1-1; D unresolved. The CDR3 is made up of 12 amino acids. The germline gives CDR1 KGHSH, CDR2 LQKENI. V lost 3 bases to trimming and J lost 4 bases, with 6 bases between them.

The chain combines TRBV19 with TRBJ2-1; D is unclear. Germline V CDR1 and CDR2: LNHDA, SQIVND (reference sequence). V shed 4 bases and J shed 7 bases, with 11 bases lying between them. CDR3 size: 13 residues. CDR3: CASSTTMGNEQFF. In nucleotides, the CDR3 is TGTGCCAGTAGTACCACTATGGGGAATGAGCAGTTCTTC. The entire variable domain, with the rest obtained from reference TRBV19 and TRBJ2-1, is as follows: DGGITQSPKYLFRKEGQNVTLSCEQNLNHDAMYWYRQDPGQGLRLIYYSQIVNDFQKGDIAEGYSVSREKKESFPLTVTSAQKNPTAFYLCASSTTMGNEQFFGPGTRLTVL.

The sample holds one count of this clone. The chain recombines TRBV18 with TRBJ1-5, with TRBD1 matching over 7 bases. Unmatched junction bases numbered 8, after V lost 3 bases and J lost 6 bases. CDR3 length equals 15 residues. Germline CDR1 reads KGHSH; CDR2 reads LQKENI. CDR3 DNA sequence: TGTGCCAGCTCACCCGCAAGGGGGCAGAGTCAGCCCCAGCATTTT. Amino acids: CASSPARGQSQPQHF.

This chain connects TRBV28 to TRBJ2-1; 9 bases map to TRBD1. V trimming: 7 bases; J trimming: 7 bases; junction bases outside the gene matches: 11. CDR3 size: 15 residues. CDR1 and CDR2 (germline): MDHEN, SYDVKM. CDR3 in amino acids: CASKGGTGNRNEQFF. The CDR3 nucleotides read TGTGCCAGCAAGGGTGGGACAGGGAATAGAAATGAGCAGTTCTTC.

V gene TRBV10-1 combines with J gene TRBJ1-5; D is perhaps TRBD1 (5 bases). V lost 0 bases to trimming and J lost 2 bases, with 14 bases between them. The germline gives CDR1 WNHNN, CDR2 SYGVQD (reference sequence). This CDR3 has 17 amino acids. The CDR3 reads CASSESARQGGNQPQHF. CDR3 DNA: TGCGCCAGCAGTGAGTCAGCAAGGCAGGGAGGCAATCAGCCCCAGCATTTT.

This clone was observed a few times. V usage is TRBV6-8 and J usage is TRBJ1-2; 8 bases are a match to TRBD1. The V gene end was trimmed by 7 bases and the J gene end by 5 bases; junction bases not matched to a gene: 6. This CDR3 has 13 residues. The germline gives CDR1 MNHGY, CDR2 SAAAGT. The CDR3 region is CASTTDREYGYTF. The DNA for the CDR3 is TGTGCCAGCACCACGGACAGGGAGTATGGCTACACCTTC.

The chain joins TRBV9 to TRBJ2-1; 8 bases map to TRBD2. Germline values: CDR1 SGDLS, CDR2 YYNGEE. V lost 4 bases, J lost 5 bases, and 11 bases stayed unmatched. The CDR3 runs to 16 residues. The CDR3 spells CASSPLSSGTHNEQFF. The CDR3 nucleotides read TGTGCCAGCAGCCCTCTGAGTAGCGGGACCCACAATGAGCAGTTCTTC.

The rearrangement links TRBV6-8 to TRBJ1-2; D is ambiguous. V was shortened by 3 bases and J by 5 bases, with 16 bases between the two germline ends. This CDR3 spans 15 amino acids. Germline V lookup: CDR1 MNHGY, CDR2 SAAAGT. The CDR3 region is CASSYPSGEIYGYTF. CDR3 in DNA: TGTGCCAGCAGTTATCCCTCCGGGGAAATATATGGCTACACCTTC.

The chain is built from TRBV29-1 and TRBJ2-1, with 9 bases identical to TRBD1. The trim removed 4 bases at V and 7 bases at J, leaving 5 bases unmatched. The germline V gene encodes CDR1 SQVTM and CDR2 ANQGSEA. The CDR3 is 13 amino acids. CDR3 bases: TGCAGCGTTGGGCTGACAGGGGGTAATGAGCAGTTCTTC. Translated, it gives CSVGLTGGNEQFF.

V usage is TRBV30 and J usage is TRBJ2-6, with 9 bases that match TRBD1. The junction had 2 bases not matched to a gene; V was cut back by 1 base and J by 1 base. Germline assignment: CDR1 GTSNPN and CDR2 SVGIG (reference sequence). This CDR3 is 16 amino acids long. CDR3 loop: CAWSDGTGSGANVLTF. In DNA form, the CDR3 reads TGTGCCTGGAGTGACGGGACAGGGTCTGGGGCCAACGTCCTGACTTTC.

J is TRBJ1-6 and V is TRBV23-1, with no clear D. TRBV23-1 is labeled an ORF, and its function is uncertain. The germline V and J ends were trimmed by 7 bases and 8 bases, with 15 bases remaining between them. This CDR3 region has 14 residues. CDR3 region: CASKARGFDSPLHF. Here the CDR3 DNA reads TGCGCCAGCAAGGCGCGGGGATTCGATTCACCCCTCCACTTT.

The CDR3 nucleotides read TGTGCCAGCAAAGCAGGGCCAAGCAATCAGCCCCAGCATTTT. Protein product: CASKAGPSNQPQHF. V usage is TRBV6-8 and J usage is TRBJ1-5; possibly TRBD1 for D (5 bases). Looked up from germline, CDR1 is MNHGY and CDR2 is SAAAGT. Trimming took off 7 bases at V and 1 base at J, with 11 bases between the two ends. There are 14 residues in the CDR3.

In this sample, this clone turned up a few times. The chain is built from TRBV11-3 and TRBJ1-1; the D is unclear. Trimming stripped 5 bases from V and 2 bases from J, with 12 bases between. This CDR3 is built from 14 residues. Germline lookup yields CDR1 SGHNT and CDR2 YENEEA. CDR3 nucleotide sequence: TGTGCCAGCAGCCGGGAAACTGTAAACACTGAAGCTTTCTTT. Protein: CASSRETVNTEAFF.

V is TRBV29-1 and J is TRBJ2-3; maybe TRBD2 (5 bases). The CDR3 consists of 12 residues. The V gene's germline CDR1 is SQVTM and CDR2 ANQGSEA. Trimming removed 8 bases from V and 2 bases from J, with 11 bases in between. The CDR3 nucleotides read TGCAGCTCTAGGACTCTCACAGATACGCAGTATTTT. Encoded protein: CSSRTLTDTQYF.

The chain employs TRBV19 and TRBJ1-4, with TRBD1 identical over 7 bases. V shed 1 base and J 4 bases; nucleotides not matched to a gene: 3. The length of the CDR3 is 15 residues. Germline values: CDR1 LNHDA, CDR2 SQIVND (reference sequence). The CDR3 reads CASSIAGQRNEKLFF. Here the CDR3 DNA reads TGTGCCAGTAGTATAGCGGGACAGCGTAATGAAAAACTGTTTTTT.